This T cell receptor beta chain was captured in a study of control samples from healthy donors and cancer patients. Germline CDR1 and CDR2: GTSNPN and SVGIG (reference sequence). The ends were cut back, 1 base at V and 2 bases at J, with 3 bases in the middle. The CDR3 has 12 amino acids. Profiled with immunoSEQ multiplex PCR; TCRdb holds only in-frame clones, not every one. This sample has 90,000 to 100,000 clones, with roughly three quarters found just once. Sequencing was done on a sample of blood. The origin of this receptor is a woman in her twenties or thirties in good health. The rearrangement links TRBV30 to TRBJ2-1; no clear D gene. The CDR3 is CAWSATYNEQFF. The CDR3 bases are TGTGCCTGGAGTGCTACCTACAATGAGCAGTTCTTC.